This T cell receptor beta chain was sequenced in a study of CD4 and CD8 cells across lung adenocarcinoma regions. Donors had localized lung adenocarcinoma, a non-small cell lung cancer. Germline assignment: CDR1 MRHNA and CDR2 SNTAGT. CDR3 length: 14 amino acids. A single record per CDR3 protein comes from TCRdb applying MiXCR to the PCR reads. In the table there are 9,500 to 15,000 distinct CDR3 sequences, over 45% of which are singletons. The sequencing sample was made of CD8+ T cells from the margin of a lung tumor. This clonotype was sampled from a male donor with lung adenocarcinoma. The CD4 and CD8 labels of this study may be unreliable. J is TRBJ2-1 and V is TRBV6-4; D may be TRBD1 or TRBD2 (5 bases each). TRBJ2-7 matches the DNA end more closely, so the J call is doubtful. CDR3 sequence (DNA): TGTGCCGGGATTGGGGGACGAGCCGGAGATACGCAGTACTTC. It translates to CAGIGGRAGDTQYF.